This entry lists 20 T cell receptor beta chains sequenced from one sample in a study of OX40 agonist ivuxolimab in advanced cancers. Only in-frame clones appear in the TCRdb table, and some are missing; sequencing was by immunoSEQ multiplex PCR. The sample lists approximately 30,000 clones, 84% seen once, with 20% to 25% in the top ten. The input for sequencing was CD4+ or CD8+ T cells sorted from blood, taken in a trial of the OX40 agonist ivuxolimab. The receptors were gathered from an adult with an advanced solid tumor such as melanoma, head and neck, liver or kidney cancer.

V usage is TRBV6-1 and J usage is TRBJ2-6, with D uncertain. Germline V CDR1 and CDR2: MNHNS, SASEGT. Trimming pared 4 bases from V and 0 bases from J, leaving 13 bases between. This CDR3 contains 17 residues. In nucleotides, the CDR3 is TGTGCCAGCAGTGTGGATAGGATCCTCTCTGGGGCCAACGTCCTGACTTTC. It translates to CASSVDRILSGANVLTF.

The rearrangement uses TRBV9 and TRBJ2-5; 11 bases are a match to TRBD2. The end of the DNA fits TRBJ2-7 better, so the J call may be wrong. CDR3 length: 14 residues. CDR1 is SGDLS and CDR2 is YYNGEE in the germline V gene. In DNA form, the CDR3 reads TGTGCCAGCAGCGCGGGACTAGCGGACTACGAGCAGTACTTC. This translates into CASSAGLADYEQYF.

The J gene is TRBJ2-7, the V gene TRBV7-8, with TRBD2 matching over 11 bases. V lost 3 bases, J lost 2 bases, and 3 bases stayed unmatched. The germline V gene encodes CDR1 SGHVS and CDR2 FQNEAQ. CDR3 length equals 15 residues. The CDR3 region has the DNA TGTGCCAGCAGCTTCCTAGCGGGAGGAACCTACGAGCAGTACTTC. This translates into CASSFLAGGTYEQYF.

The chain carries TRBV5-1 and TRBJ1-2; perhaps TRBD1 as D (6 bases). Trimming took 0 bases from V and 4 from J, leaving 13 bases between them. Per the germline V gene, CDR1 is SGHRS and CDR2 is YFSETQ. The CDR3 is 15 residues long. CDR3 sequence reads: CASSLELGTFYGYTF. The CDR3 DNA reads TGCGCCAGCAGCTTGGAGTTGGGGACATTCTATGGCTACACCTTC.

This chain connects TRBV7-2 to TRBJ2-2; no reliable D call. V lost 4 bases and J 2 bases, leaving 8 bases between the germline ends. CDR3 length: 14 residues. Germline CDR1 reads SGHTA; CDR2 reads FQGNSA. CDR3 bases: TGTGCCAGCAGCTCCCTCCTAAACACCGGGGAGCTGTTTTTT. Translation gives CASSSLLNTGELFF.

The V call is TRBV6-1, the J call TRBJ2-5; D tentatively fits TRBD1 or TRBD2 (9 bases each). CDR1 is MNHNS, CDR2 SASEGT, per germline. V was pared by 1 base and J by 3 bases, with 18 bases between. The CDR3 loop spans 17 amino acids. The CDR3 spells CASSEVAGGTGKETQYF. CDR3 nucleotides: TGTGCCAGCAGTGAAGTCGCGGGGGGGACAGGGAAAGAGACCCAGTACTTC.

The V gene is TRBV9, the J gene TRBJ2-7; 8 nucleotides match TRBD1. The length of the CDR3 is 15 residues. From germline, CDR1 is SGDLS and CDR2 YYNGEE. V was clipped by 3 bases and J by 3 bases; unmatched bases: 8. The chain's CDR3 is CASSGGQGTLYEQYF. For the CDR3, the DNA is TGTGCCAGCAGCGGCGGACAGGGCACTCTCTACGAGCAGTACTTC.

The chain uses TRBV6-5 and TRBJ2-7; no clear D. The CDR3 has 12 residues. Germline V CDR1 and CDR2: MNHEY, SVGAGI. Trimming took 0 bases from V and 2 from J, leaving 2 bases between them. For the CDR3, the DNA is TGTGCCAGCAGTTACTCCCCCTACGAGCAGTACTTC. Translating gives CASSYSPYEQYF.

V gene TRBV6-5 combines with J gene TRBJ1-1; the D gene is possibly TRBD1 (5 bases). The CDR3 runs 14 residues. The germline gives CDR1 MNHEY, CDR2 SVGAGI. Trimming removed 6 bases from V and 4 bases from J, with 15 bases in between. CDR3 sequence: CASSAGLGGTEAFF. The CDR3 DNA is TGTGCCAGCAGCGCTGGTTTGGGGGGCACTGAAGCTTTCTTT.

The chain is built from TRBV6-4 and TRBJ1-1, with D tentatively TRBD1 (6 bases). The CDR3 is made up of 13 amino acids. Germline V lookup: CDR1 MRHNA, CDR2 SNTAGT. V gave up 6 bases and J gave up 5 bases, with 13 bases separating them. CDR3 amino acids: CASSGTSETEAFF. CDR3 DNA sequence: TGTGCCAGCAGCGGGACATCGGAGACTGAAGCTTTCTTT.

The V gene is TRBV2, the J gene TRBJ2-3; the D gene is possibly TRBD2 (6 bases). The CDR3 spans 14 residues. V lost 10 bases and J 6 bases, leaving 20 bases between the germline ends. Germline V gene lookup returns CDR1 SNHLY and CDR2 FYNNEI. The CDR3 DNA reads as TGTGCCACCGACCTCGGGGAGGCTCGCGATACGCAGTATTTT. This sequence encodes CATDLGEARDTQYF.

This chain uses TRBV6-1 with TRBJ1-2; weak D call: TRBD1 (5 bases). Between the trimmed V and J ends, which lost 6 bases and 6 bases, there was a span of 11 bases. Germline CDR1 reads MNHNS; CDR2 reads SASEGT. The CDR3 spans 12 residues. CDR3 in amino acids: CASRQGINGYTF. In nucleotides, the CDR3 is TGTGCCAGCAGGCAGGGAATTAATGGCTACACCTTC.

Points on this clone: The junction differs from germline at one of its ends, possibly a read error. This chain joins TRBV4-2 and TRBJ2-3, with D maybe TRBD2 (6 bases). CDR3 length equals 16 residues. CDR1 is LGHNA, CDR2 YNFKEQ, per germline. CDR3 in DNA: TGTGCCAGCAACCAAGATCCAGGGACTCGGACAGATACGCAGTATTTT. Its translation: CASNQDPGTRTDTQYF.

This rearrangement joins TRBV5-1 to TRBJ1-4; weak D call: TRBD1 (6 bases). V lost 3 bases and J lost 7, with 16 bases in between. CDR1 is SGHRS, CDR2 YFSETQ, per germline. CDR3 length: 15 amino acids. The CDR3 nucleotides read TGCGCCAGCAGCTCCCCGGAACAGGGCGTTGAAAAACTGTTTTTT. This sequence encodes CASSSPEQGVEKLFF.

The chain carries TRBV28 and TRBJ2-1; the D is unclear. Trimming took 3 bases from V and 8 from J, leaving 11 bases between them. The CDR3 contains 13 residues. Per the germline V gene, CDR1 is MDHEN and CDR2 is SYDVKM. The chain's CDR3 is CASSFTLVYEQFF. CDR3 DNA sequence: TGTGCCAGCAGTTTTACCCTAGTCTATGAGCAGTTCTTC.

The chain joins TRBV7-9 to TRBJ2-5, with 8 bases matching TRBD1. Unmatched junction bases numbered 5, after V lost 3 bases and J lost 2 bases. The germline gives CDR1 SEHNR, CDR2 FQNEAQ (reference sequence). The CDR3 extends over 15 amino acids. CDR3 protein: CASSFSGTGQETQYF. The CDR3 bases are TGTGCCAGCAGCTTTTCCGGGACAGGACAAGAGACCCAGTACTTC. The variable domain in full, completed from reference TRBV7-9 and TRBJ2-5, reads DTGVSQNPRHKITKRGQNVTFRCDPISEHNRLYWYRQTLGQGPEFLTYFQNEAQLEKSRLLSDRFSAERPKGSFSTLEIQRTEQGDSAMYLCASSFSGTGQETQYFGPGTRLLVL.

This chain uses TRBV6-5 with TRBJ1-2; D not resolved. Germline V gene sequence: CDR1 MNHEY, CDR2 SVGAGI. This CDR3 contains 13 residues. The germline V and J ends were trimmed by 5 bases and 7 bases, with 14 bases remaining between them. CDR3 DNA: TGTGCCAGCAGTCCTGGACCTCGCGTTGGCTACACCTTC. Its translation is CASSPGPRVGYTF.

CDR3 amino acids: CASSLSGGPNTEAFF. The CDR3 DNA reads TGTGCCAGCTCCCTCAGTGGGGGGCCGAACACTGAAGCTTTCTTT. The chain has TRBV7-3 and TRBJ1-1; TRBD1 is a possible D gene (6 bases). The germline V gene has CDR1 SGHTA and CDR2 FQGTGA. This CDR3 spans 15 amino acids. Trimming removed 8 bases at V and 1 base at J, with 17 bases between.

This sequence joins TRBV28 and TRBJ1-5; TRBD1 might be the D (5 bases). V lost 5 bases and J lost 2, with 13 bases in between. Germline CDR1 is MDHEN and CDR2 is SYDVKM. CDR3 length: 15 amino acids. Written as DNA, the CDR3 is TGTGCCAGCAGTGGGGTGCAGGGCGGCAATCAGCCCCAGCATTTT. This codes for CASSGVQGGNQPQHF.

The chain combines TRBV5-5 with TRBJ1-1; D is unresolved. The length of the CDR3 is 15 residues. V lost 0 bases and J 1 base, leaving 10 bases between the germline ends. Germline V lookup: CDR1 SGHKS, CDR2 YYEKEE (reference sequence). The CDR3 sequence is CASSLGVRGNTEAFF. In nucleotides, the CDR3 is TGTGCCAGCAGCTTGGGTGTGCGGGGGAACACTGAAGCTTTCTTT.